This record covers a single T cell receptor (beta chain). This specimen belongs to a study of cytomegalovirus exposure and HLA in healthy donors. Assay: immunoSEQ multiplex PCR; the TCRdb copy retains only in-frame clones and omits some. The data contain a few hundred thousand clones, roughly 85% of them seen just once; the ten biggest clones take up 0.9% to 1.1%. Germline CDR1 reads KGHSH; CDR2 reads LQKENI. The germline V and J ends were trimmed by 2 bases and 6 bases, with 23 bases remaining between them. The CDR3 loop spans 17 amino acids. The TCR originated in a woman aged 18-30 years in good health and CMV-seronegative. The sequenced sample was PBMCs. This chain connects TRBV18 to TRBJ2-7; D is perhaps TRBD1 (8 bases). CDR3 region: CASSPLQGAKREGEQYF. The DNA for the CDR3 is TGTGCCAGCTCACCATTGCAGGGGGCAAAGCGGGAAGGCGAGCAGTACTTC.